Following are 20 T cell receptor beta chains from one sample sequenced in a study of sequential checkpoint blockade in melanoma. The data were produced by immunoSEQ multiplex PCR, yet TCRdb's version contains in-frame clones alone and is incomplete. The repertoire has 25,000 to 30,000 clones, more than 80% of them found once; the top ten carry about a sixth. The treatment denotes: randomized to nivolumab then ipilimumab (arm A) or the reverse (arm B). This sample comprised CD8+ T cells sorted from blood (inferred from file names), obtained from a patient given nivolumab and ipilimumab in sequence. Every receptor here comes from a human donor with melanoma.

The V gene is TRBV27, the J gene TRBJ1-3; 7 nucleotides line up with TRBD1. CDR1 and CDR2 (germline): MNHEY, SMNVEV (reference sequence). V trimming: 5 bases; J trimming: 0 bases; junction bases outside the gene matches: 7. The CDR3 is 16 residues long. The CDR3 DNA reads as TGTGCCAGCAGTCAGTACAGGGGTTACTCTGGAAACACCATATATTTT. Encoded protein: CASSQYRGYSGNTIYF.

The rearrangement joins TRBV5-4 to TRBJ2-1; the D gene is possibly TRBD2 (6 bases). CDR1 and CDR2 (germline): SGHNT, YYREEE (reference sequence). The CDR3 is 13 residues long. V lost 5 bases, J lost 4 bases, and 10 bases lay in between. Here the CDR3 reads CASREGRYNEQFF. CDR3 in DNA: TGTGCCAGCAGGGAGGGTCGGTACAATGAGCAGTTCTTC.

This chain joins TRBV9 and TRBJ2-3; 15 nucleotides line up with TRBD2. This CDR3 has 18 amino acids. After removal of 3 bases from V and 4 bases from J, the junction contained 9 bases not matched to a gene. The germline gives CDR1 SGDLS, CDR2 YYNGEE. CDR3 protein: CASSAPGLAGGPPDTQYF. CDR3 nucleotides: TGTGCCAGCAGCGCGCCCGGACTAGCGGGAGGGCCCCCAGATACGCAGTATTTT.

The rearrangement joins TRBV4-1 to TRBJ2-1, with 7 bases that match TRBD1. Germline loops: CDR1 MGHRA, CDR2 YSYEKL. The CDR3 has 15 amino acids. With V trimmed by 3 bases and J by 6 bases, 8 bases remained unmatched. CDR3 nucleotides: TGCGCCAGCAGCCAGACAGGGTACCTTCGCAATGAGCAGTTCTTC. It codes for CASSQTGYLRNEQFF.

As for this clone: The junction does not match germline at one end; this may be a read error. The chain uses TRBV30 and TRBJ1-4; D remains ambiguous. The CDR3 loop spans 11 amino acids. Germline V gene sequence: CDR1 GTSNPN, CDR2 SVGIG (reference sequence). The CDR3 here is CAWERAERLFF. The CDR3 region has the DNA TGTGCCTGGGAGAGGGCGGAAAGACTGTTTTTT. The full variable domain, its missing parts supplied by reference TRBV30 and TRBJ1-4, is SQTIHQWPATLVQPVGSPLSLECTVEGTSNPNLYWYRQAAGRGLQLLFYSVGIGQISSEVPQNLSASRPQDRQFILSSKKLLLSDSGFYLCAWERAERLFFGSGTQLSVL.

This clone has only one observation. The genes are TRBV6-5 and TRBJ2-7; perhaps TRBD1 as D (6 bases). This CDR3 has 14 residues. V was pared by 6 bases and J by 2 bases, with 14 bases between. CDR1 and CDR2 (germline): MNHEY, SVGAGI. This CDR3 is CASSQRTGTYEQYF. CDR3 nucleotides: TGTGCCAGCAGCCAACGTACAGGGACCTACGAGCAGTACTTC.

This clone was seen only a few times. Here the CDR3 reads CASSLLRVRTSGFYEQYF. CDR3 coding DNA: TGTGCCAGCAGCCTTTTAAGGGTCCGGACTAGCGGGTTCTACGAGCAGTACTTC. The chain is built from TRBV7-2 and TRBJ2-7, with 11 positions matching TRBD2. Germline values: CDR1 SGHTA, CDR2 FQGNSA. V lost 5 bases to trimming and J lost 3 bases; unmatched junction nucleotides: 15. The CDR3 is 18 amino acids.

The CDR3 DNA reads TGTGCCAGCGGATCGGGAGCCTACGAGCAGTACTTC. This gives the protein CASGSGAYEQYF. The chain recombines TRBV27 with TRBJ2-7, with TRBD2 as a possible D gene (6 bases). The V end lost 8 bases, the J end lost 2 bases, and 10 bases lay between the germline ends. The CDR3 runs to 12 residues. Per the germline V gene, CDR1 is MNHEY and CDR2 is SMNVEV (reference sequence).

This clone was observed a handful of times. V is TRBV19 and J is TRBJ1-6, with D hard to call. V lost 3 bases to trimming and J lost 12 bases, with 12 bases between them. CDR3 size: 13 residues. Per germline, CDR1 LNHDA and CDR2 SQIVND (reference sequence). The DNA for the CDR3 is TGTGCCAGTAGTATGGTTTTCGGAGAACCCCTCCACTTT. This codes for CASSMVFGEPLHF.

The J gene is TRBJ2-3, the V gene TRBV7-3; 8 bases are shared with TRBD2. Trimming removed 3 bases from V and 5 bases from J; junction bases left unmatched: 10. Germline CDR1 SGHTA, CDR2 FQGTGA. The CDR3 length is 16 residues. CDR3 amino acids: CASSFGTGGPRDTQYF. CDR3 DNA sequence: TGTGCCAGCAGCTTTGGGACGGGGGGGCCTCGAGATACGCAGTATTTT.

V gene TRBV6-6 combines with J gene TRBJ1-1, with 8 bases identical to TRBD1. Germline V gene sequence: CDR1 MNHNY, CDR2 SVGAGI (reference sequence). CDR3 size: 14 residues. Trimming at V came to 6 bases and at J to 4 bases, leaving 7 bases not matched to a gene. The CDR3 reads CASSTGQGLTEAFF. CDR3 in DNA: TGTGCCAGCAGCACCGGACAGGGACTCACTGAAGCTTTCTTT.

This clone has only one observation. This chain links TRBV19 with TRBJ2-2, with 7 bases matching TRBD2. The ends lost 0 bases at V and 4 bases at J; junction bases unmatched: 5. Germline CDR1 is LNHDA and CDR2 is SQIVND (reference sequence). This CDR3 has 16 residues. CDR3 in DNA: TGTGCCAGTAGTATAGATGGGGGAGGGACCACCGGGGAGCTGTTTTTT. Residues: CASSIDGGGTTGELFF.

The CDR3 spells CASSIGTSGAYNEQFF. The CDR3 nucleotides read TGTGCCAGTAGTATCGGGACTAGCGGGGCCTACAATGAGCAGTTCTTC. The V call is TRBV19, the J call TRBJ2-1, with 13 bases that match TRBD2. V was clipped by 3 bases and J by 2 bases; unmatched bases: 1. The germline CDR1 and CDR2 sequences are LNHDA and SQIVND (reference sequence). The CDR3 consists of 16 residues. The full variable domain, rest sourced from reference TRBV19 and TRBJ2-1, is DGGITQSPKYLFRKEGQNVTLSCEQNLNHDAMYWYRQDPGQGLRLIYYSQIVNDFQKGDIAEGYSVSREKKESFPLTVTSAQKNPTAFYLCASSIGTSGAYNEQFFGPGTRLTVL.

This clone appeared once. CDR3 in DNA: TGTGCCAGTAGTTTCGGGACAGCCAGCGGCTATGGCTACACCTTC. Amino acids: CASSFGTASGYGYTF. The chain is built from TRBV19 and TRBJ1-2; 7 bases agree with TRBD1. CDR3 length: 15 amino acids. Trimming took 5 bases from V and 4 from J; bases not matched to a gene: 10. The germline gives CDR1 LNHDA, CDR2 SQIVND (reference sequence).

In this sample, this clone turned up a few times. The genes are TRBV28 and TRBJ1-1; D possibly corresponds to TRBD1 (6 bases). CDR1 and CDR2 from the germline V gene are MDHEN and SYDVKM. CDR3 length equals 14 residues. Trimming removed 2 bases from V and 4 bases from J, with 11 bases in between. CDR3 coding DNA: TGTGCCAGCAGTTTAGCAGGGGTGGGCACTGAAGCTTTCTTT. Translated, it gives CASSLAGVGTEAFF.

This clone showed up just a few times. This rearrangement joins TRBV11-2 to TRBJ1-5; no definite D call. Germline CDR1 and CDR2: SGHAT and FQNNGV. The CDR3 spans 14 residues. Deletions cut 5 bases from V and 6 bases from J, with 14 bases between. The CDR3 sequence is CASSPGWEGQPQHF. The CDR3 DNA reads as TGTGCCAGCAGCCCAGGCTGGGAGGGTCAGCCCCAGCATTTT. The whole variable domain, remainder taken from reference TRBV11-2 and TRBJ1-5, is EAGVAQSPRYKIIEKRQSVAFWCNPISGHATLYWYQQILGQGPKLLIQFQNNGVVDDSQLPKDRFSAERLKGVDSTLKIQPAKLEDSAVYLCASSPGWEGQPQHFGDGTRLSIL.

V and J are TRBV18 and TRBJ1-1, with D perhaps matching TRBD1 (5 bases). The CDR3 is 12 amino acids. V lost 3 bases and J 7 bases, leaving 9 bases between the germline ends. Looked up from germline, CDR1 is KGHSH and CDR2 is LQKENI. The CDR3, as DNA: TGTGCCAGCTCACCTGGAGGGGATGAAGCTTTCTTT. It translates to CASSPGGDEAFF. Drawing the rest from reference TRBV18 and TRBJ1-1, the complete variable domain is NAGVMQNPRHLVRRRGQEARLRCSPMKGHSHVYWYRQLPEEGLKFMVYLQKENIIDESGMPKERFSAEFPKEGPSILRIQQVVRGDSAAYFCASSPGGDEAFFGQGTRLTVV.

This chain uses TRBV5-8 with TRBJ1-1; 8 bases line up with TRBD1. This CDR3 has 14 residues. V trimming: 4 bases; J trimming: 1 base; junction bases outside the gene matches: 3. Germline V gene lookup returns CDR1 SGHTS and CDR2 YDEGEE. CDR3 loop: CASSQGTGNTEAFF. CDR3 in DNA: TGTGCCAGCAGCCAGGGGACAGGGAACACTGAAGCTTTCTTT.

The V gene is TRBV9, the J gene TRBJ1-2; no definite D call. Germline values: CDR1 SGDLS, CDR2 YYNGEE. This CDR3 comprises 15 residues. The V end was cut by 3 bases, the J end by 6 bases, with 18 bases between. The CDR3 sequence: CASSATSSSGNGYTF. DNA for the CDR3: TGTGCCAGCAGCGCCACTTCGAGTTCCGGGAATGGCTACACCTTC.

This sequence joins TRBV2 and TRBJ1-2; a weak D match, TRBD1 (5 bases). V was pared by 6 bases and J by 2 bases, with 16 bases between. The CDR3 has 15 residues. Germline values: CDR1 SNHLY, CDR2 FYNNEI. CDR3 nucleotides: TGTGCCAGCAGAGCCACAAGACAGACAAACTATGGCTACACCTTC. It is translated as CASRATRQTNYGYTF.